The 19 T cell receptor beta chains listed next were all sequenced from one sample in a study of T-cell reconstitution after alpha-beta-depleted transplantation in children. Library preparation (for TCRbeta) was performed with unique molecular identifiers. TCRdb reanalysed the PCR reads using MiXCR and keeps one entry per CDR3 protein. The sample has about 580,000 distinct CDR3 sequences; 25% to 30% are singletons. Specimen: PBMCs, collected before TCRalphabeta/CD19-depleted stem cell transplant. Every receptor here comes from a boy younger than two with Wiskott-Aldrich syndrome, due to receive a stem cell transplant.

This rearrangement joins TRBV10-3 to TRBJ2-1, with TRBD1 as a possible D gene (5 bases). The germline V gene encodes CDR1 ENHRY and CDR2 SYGVKD. The CDR3 length is 18 residues. The V and J ends lost 4 bases and 0 bases respectively, with 19 bases between them. The CDR3 bases are TGTGCCATCAGTGTCCCCCAAGACAGCCCGAGCTCCTACAATGAGCAGTTCTTC. Translating gives CAISVPQDSPSSYNEQFF.

This clonotype turned up a few times. This chain connects TRBV28 to TRBJ2-2; no clear D. This CDR3 contains 12 residues. Deletions cut 8 bases from V and 2 bases from J, with 6 bases between. Germline lookup yields CDR1 MDHEN and CDR2 SYDVKM. DNA of the CDR3: TGTGCCAGCCACTTTAACACCGGGGAGCTGTTTTTT. It specifies CASHFNTGELFF.

Points on this clonotype: An end of the junction differs from the germline gene, which may be a read error. The chain combines TRBV11-2 with TRBJ2-1; D remains unclear. The germline V gene encodes CDR1 SGHAT and CDR2 FQNNGV. The CDR3 is 13 amino acids. In nucleotides, the CDR3 is TGTGACAGCAGCTTAGGTCAGAACAATGAGCAGTTCTTC. This gives the protein CDSSLGQNNEQFF.

This clonotype was counted only a few times. CDR3 sequence: CSAATGTGLYEQYF. For the CDR3, the DNA is TGCAGCGCTGCAACGGGGACAGGGCTCTACGAGCAGTACTTC. V usage is TRBV29-1 and J usage is TRBJ2-7; 9 bases map to TRBD1. Germline values: CDR1 SQVTM, CDR2 ANQGSEA. This CDR3 spans 14 amino acids. V trimming: 7 bases; J trimming: 3 bases; junction bases outside the gene matches: 10.

This sequence joins TRBV5-1 and TRBJ2-5; either TRBD1 or TRBD2 may supply D (6 bases each). Per germline, CDR1 SGHRS and CDR2 YFSETQ. This CDR3 region has 13 residues. Trimming removed 2 bases at V and 7 bases at J, with 12 bases between. The CDR3 sequence: CASSFDGGGTQYF. DNA for the CDR3: TGCGCCAGCAGCTTCGACGGGGGCGGGACCCAGTACTTC.

J is TRBJ2-2 and V is TRBV20-1; 7 nucleotides agree with TRBD2. V lost 3 bases to trimming and J lost 5 bases; unmatched junction nucleotides: 6. Per germline, CDR1 DFQATT and CDR2 SNEGSKA (reference sequence). The CDR3 totals 14 residues. CDR3 protein: CSASAGAFTGELFF. The CDR3 nucleotides are TGCAGTGCTAGTGCGGGAGCGTTTACCGGGGAGCTGTTTTTT.

J is TRBJ1-2 and V is TRBV7-9; weak D call: TRBD1 (6 bases). Germline CDR1 is SEHNR and CDR2 is FQNEAQ (reference sequence). With 1 base removed from V and 4 bases from J, the gap between germline ends came to 13 bases. The CDR3 is made up of 15 amino acids. Written as DNA, the CDR3 is TGTGCCAGCAGCTTAGGGGGGCAGAAGACCTATGGCTACACCTTC. It specifies CASSLGGQKTYGYTF.

This clonotype was observed a handful of times. The chain recombines TRBV20-1 with TRBJ1-1; 8 bases are a match to TRBD1. The length of the CDR3 is 13 residues. In germline, CDR1 is DFQATT, CDR2 SNEGSKA (reference sequence). The CDR3 DNA sequence: TGCACCGCCGGGGAGACAGGGGCCACTGAAGCTTTCTTT. The encoded protein is CTAGETGATEAFF.

The chain combines TRBV29-1 with TRBJ2-5, with D uncertain. V lost 4 bases and J lost 4, with 13 bases in between. The CDR3 consists of 13 residues. Germline V gives CDR1 SQVTM, CDR2 ANQGSEA. The chain's CDR3 is CSVGRLLGETQYF. In nucleotides, the CDR3 is TGCAGCGTTGGAAGGCTGCTGGGAGAGACCCAGTACTTC. Looking up the rest from reference TRBV29-1 and TRBJ2-5 gives the full variable domain: SAVISQKPSRDICQRGTSLTIQCQVDSQVTMMFWYRQQPGQSLTLIATANQGSEATYESGFVIDKFPISRPNLTFSTLTVSNMSPEDSSIYLCSVGRLLGETQYFGPGTRLLVL.

The rearrangement joins TRBV19 to TRBJ2-1; D is unresolved. This CDR3 spans 15 amino acids. The V end was cut by 3 bases, the J end by 3 bases, with 12 bases between. From germline, CDR1 is LNHDA and CDR2 SQIVND (reference sequence). The DNA of the CDR3 is TGTGCCAGTAGTATGTTGAGAGCAGACTACAATGAGCAGTTCTTC. This gives the protein CASSMLRADYNEQFF.

The table lists this clonotype with a count of one. This chain connects TRBV4-1 to TRBJ2-1; TRBD2 matches 7 bases. Germline CDR1 reads MGHRA; CDR2 reads YSYEKL. After removal of 2 bases from V and 2 bases from J, the junction contained 3 bases not matched to a gene. This CDR3 contains 15 residues. The CDR3 DNA sequence: TGCGCCAGCAGCCAACGGGAGGTTGCCTACAATGAGCAGTTCTTC. Its translation is CASSQREVAYNEQFF.

The J gene is TRBJ2-5, the V gene TRBV3-1; D might be TRBD2 (6 bases). V lost 3 bases, J lost 9 bases, and 29 bases lay in between. The germline CDR1 and CDR2 sequences are LGHDT and YNNKEL (reference sequence). This CDR3 is 18 amino acids long. The CDR3 sequence: CASSHSAWTIMGQSAQYF. The DNA of the CDR3 is TGTGCCAGCAGCCACTCCGCCTGGACTATAATGGGTCAAAGTGCCCAGTACTTC.

This clonotype was recorded a few times. The genes are TRBV5-6 and TRBJ2-7; 7 bases map to TRBD1. This CDR3 contains 17 residues. V trimming: 4 bases; J trimming: 4 bases; junction bases outside the gene matches: 17. Germline V gene sequence: CDR1 SGHDT, CDR2 YYEEEE. The CDR3 nucleotides read TGTGCCAGCAGCGGGTGGGGTAGGGGGCGCTTCTTGTACGAGCAGTACTTC. It translates to CASSGWGRGRFLYEQYF.

This rearrangement joins TRBV2 to TRBJ2-5; TRBD1 agrees at 9 bases. The trim removed 0 bases at V and 1 base at J, leaving 0 bases unmatched. The V gene's germline CDR1 is SNHLY and CDR2 FYNNEI. The CDR3 spans 15 residues. CDR3 sequence reads: CASSEADRGQETQYF. The CDR3 region has the DNA TGTGCCAGCAGTGAAGCGGACAGGGGCCAAGAGACCCAGTACTTC.

This clonotype was counted a few times. The chain has TRBV7-9 and TRBJ2-4; D remains unclear. The CDR3 consists of 12 residues. The germline CDR1 and CDR2 sequences are SEHNR and FQNEAQ (reference sequence). Trimming removed 3 bases at V and 8 bases at J, with 8 bases between. The CDR3 protein is CASSLGTDIQYF. For the CDR3, the DNA is TGTGCCAGCAGCTTGGGAACGGACATTCAGTACTTC.

The V gene is TRBV7-2, the J gene TRBJ2-2; D remains ambiguous. Germline CDR1 reads SGHTA; CDR2 reads FQGNSA. CDR3 length equals 14 residues. V shed 5 bases and J shed 0 bases, with 7 bases lying between them. The CDR3, as DNA: TGTGCCAGCAGCCACGCCTCGAACACCGGGGAGCTGTTTTTT. This gives the protein CASSHASNTGELFF.

The chain carries TRBV24-1 and TRBJ2-1, with TRBD1 matching 9 bases. V was pared by 7 bases and J by 0 bases, with 6 bases of the junction left unmatched. Germline V lookup: CDR1 KGHDR, CDR2 SFDVKD. This CDR3 contains 16 residues. CDR3 sequence reads: CATRPGTGSSYNEQFF. CDR3 DNA sequence: TGTGCCACCAGGCCTGGGACAGGGAGCTCCTACAATGAGCAGTTCTTC.

This sequence joins TRBV14 and TRBJ2-5; TRBD2 matches at 9 bases. With V trimmed by 1 base and J by 9 bases, 12 bases remained unmatched. This CDR3 spans 16 amino acids. Germline-derived CDR1 and CDR2 are SGHDN and FVKESK. In DNA, the CDR3 is TGTGCCAGCAGCCAAGTCCTAGCGGGACCCAAGAGACCCCAGTACTTC. As protein: CASSQVLAGPKRPQYF.

V and J are TRBV15 and TRBJ2-1; perhaps D is TRBD1 or TRBD2 (5 bases each). Germline assignment: CDR1 LNHNV and CDR2 YYDKDF (reference sequence). The CDR3 is 16 residues long. Trimming cost V 0 bases and J 8 bases, with 17 bases left between them. The CDR3 region has the DNA TGTGCCACCAGCAGAGATCTTGGGACCCTGGGGTATGAGCAGTTCTTC. This sequence encodes CATSRDLGTLGYEQFF.